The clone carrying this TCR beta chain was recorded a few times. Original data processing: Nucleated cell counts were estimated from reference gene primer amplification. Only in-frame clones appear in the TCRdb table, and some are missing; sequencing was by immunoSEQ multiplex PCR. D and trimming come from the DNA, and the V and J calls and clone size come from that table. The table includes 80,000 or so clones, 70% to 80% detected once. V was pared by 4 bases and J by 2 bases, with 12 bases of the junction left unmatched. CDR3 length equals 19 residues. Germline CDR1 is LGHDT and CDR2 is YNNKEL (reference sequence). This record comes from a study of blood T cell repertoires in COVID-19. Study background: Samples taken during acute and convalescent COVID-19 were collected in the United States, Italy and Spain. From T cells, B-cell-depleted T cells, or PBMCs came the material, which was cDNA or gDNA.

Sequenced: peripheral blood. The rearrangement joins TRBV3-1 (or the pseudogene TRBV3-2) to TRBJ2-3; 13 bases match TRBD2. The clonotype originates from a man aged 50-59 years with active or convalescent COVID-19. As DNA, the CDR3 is TGTGCCAGCAGCCTCTACTTCCTCACTAGCGGGGGGGCCACAGATACGCAGTATTTT. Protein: CASSLYFLTSGGATDTQYF.